The entry below gives a single T cell receptor beta chain sequence along with its context. Which antigen it targets is not known. Nothing much larger sits one base from this clone, and base qualities are not available. Every donor in the study was a healthy Caucasian. Three pairs of female monozygotic twins, all aged about 18 to 29 years, were included in the twin cohort. Positive isolation kits from Invitrogen were used to isolate the CD4+ and CD8+ T cell populations. The library relied on 5' RACE. The instrument was an Illumina HiSeq 2000. A universal primer binding site was added through template switching, and the final cDNA carried a unique molecular identifier so that TCR cDNA molecules could be counted accurately. First-strand cDNA for TCR alpha and beta chains was synthesized from specific primers in the conserved constant-segment region. To control for contamination, each cDNA library was double barcoded with a SMART-Mk sample barcode plus Illumina barcodes. TruSeq adapter sequences along with Illumina sample barcodes were introduced in two successive PCR steps. TCR alpha and beta cDNA libraries were sequenced on the Illumina HiSeq platform with custom primers. The paper's processing steps were these. Unique molecular identifiers were extracted from raw reads with MiGEC, and CDR3 positions were determined with MiXCR. Recombination models were inferred per individual with the repgenHMM and IGoR tools using an EM algorithm. Shared clonotype analysis was performed with the tcR package in R, normalizing sharing by the product of cloneset sizes. To study raw recombination without the effects of thymic and clonal selection, out-of-frame nonproductive sequences were analyzed. TCRdb itself trimmed the public reads at Q25 with fastp, ran MiXCR and retained productive beta chains. Rows with one shared CDR3 protein collapse into an entry with the most common genes and DNA. It is TCRdb's table, rather than the study itself, that gives the V and J calls and clone size. Present in this sample are roughly 290,000 distinct CDR3 sequences, 8.5% to 9.5% of which were seen just once. The ten largest clones add up to 7% to 8.5% of the sample.

These data belong to a study of identical twins (dated by TCRdb to about 2016). The study in broad terms: The study deep-sequenced TCR alpha and beta repertoires from monozygotic twins, unrelated adults of various ages and cord blood to test whether fetal clonotypes persist. To rule out contamination, the twin experiments were replicated at different times with different library preparation protocols.

From the cysteine up to the phenylalanine, the CDR3 has a length of 14 residues. Only CDR3 DNA is held: 42 bases, read in frame from base 1. The CDR1 and CDR2 encoded by the germline V gene (reference sequence) are DFQATT and SNEGSKA. The germline V and J ends show losses of 3 bases and 4 bases respectively, and no gene match explains 3 bases of the junction. The paper as a whole reports these results and caveats: Compared with coincidental sharing between unrelated individuals, out-of-frame TCR alpha sequences shared between twins showed an excess of sequences with low generation probability. Fewer insertions were carried by abundant cord blood beta clonotypes, a similar but weaker trend appeared in young adult naive repertoires, and no such trend appeared in memory repertoires. Zero-insertion analyses could be partly confounded by invariant T cells such as MAIT and iNKT, although diverse VJ usage argued against such confounding for most clonotypes. In monozygotic twins, recombination models systematically underestimated out-of-frame TCR alpha sharing, but the models matched the sharing seen between unrelated individuals. Because the same donors could not be followed over many years, conclusions were based on cross-sectional statistical analysis. Excess twin sharing in beta out-of-frame sequences was weaker because fewer shared sequences lowered the signal-to-noise ratio.

The same sample was also used in a study of yellow fever vaccine responses in identical twins. Per that second paper: According to the authors, in identical twins the way T cells responded to vaccination appeared partly convergent and partly personalized. The study precisely tracked vaccine-responding T cell clones in identical twins.

Sequencing was performed on CD8+ T cells sorted from blood. The chain employs TRBV20-1 and TRBJ2-3; the junction holds 11 bases that match TRBD1. This TCR came from a woman aged 18-29 years in good health. The DNA reads as follows: TGCAGTGCTAGCCGGACAGGGGGCGCAGATACGCAGTATTTT. This codes for CSASRTGGADTQYF.